This TCR beta chain emerged from a study of response to subunit inactivated influenza vaccine (dated by TCRdb to 2017 to 2018). Background on the whole study: Deep quantitative profiling of the T cell receptor repertoire was used in the study to follow responses to a trivalent subunit inactivated influenza vaccine.

CDR1 and CDR2, looked up from the germline V gene, are SNHLY and FYNNEI. V is cut by 6 bases and J by 6 bases, and the space between the germline ends is 14 bases. Inclusive of the bounding cysteine and phenylalanine, the CDR3 is 13 residues long. The read is trimmed to its CDR3 DNA, 39 bases read in frame from base 1. What the authors observed across the whole study: It was suggested by the authors that each seasonal influenza vaccination may recruit only a limited number of new T cells.

Library generation was performed with RT-PCR. For sequencing, an Illumina HiSeq 2500 was employed. Using fastp at Q25 and MiXCR, TCRdb reprocessed the public reads and kept productive beta chains. One record per CDR3 amino acid sequence lists the most common genes and DNA. In this sample the table shows approximately 520,000 distinct CDR3 sequences, around 25% of which occur a single time. Approximately 1.9% of the sample is held by the ten biggest clonotypes. Details on this clonotype: No cognate antigen has been identified for it. Base qualities are not at hand, and no much larger clone is one base apart.

The rearranged segments are TRBV2 and TRBJ1-1; the D segment cannot be called with confidence. The sequences come from CD4+ T cells sorted from PBMCs, collected 5 days after vaccination. This sequence was found in a man aged 45-60 years who received an inactivated influenza vaccine. Donor details come from another sample of the same person, matched by shared clones. For the CDR3, the sequence is CASSLHKPAEAFF. In nucleotide form, the sequence is TGTGCCAGCAGCCTACACAAGCCGGCTGAAGCTTTCTTT. When the CDR3 is completed using the reference TRBV2 and TRBJ1-1 genes on either side, the full variable domain is EPEVTQTPSHQVTQMGQEVILRCVPISNHLYFYWYRQILGQKVEFLVSFYNNEISEKSEIFDDQFSVERPDGSNFTLKIRSTKLEDSAMYFCASSLHKPAEAFFGQGTRLTVV.